Sequencing of this T cell receptor (beta chain) was carried out in a study of Japanese encephalitis immunity and Zika vaccine responses (dated by TCRdb to the early 2020s). Concerning the study at large: The included participants were given three 5.0 ug doses of alum-adjuvanted ZPIV at weeks 0, 4 and 28. Over 9 participants were given two doses of JEV vaccine (IXIARO) 28 days apart, two to three months before the first ZPIV dose. Around twelve participants received one dose of YFV vaccine (YF-VAX) before ZPIV, and fewer than 10 participants were flavivirus-naive. For TCR sequencing, over 5 representative participants were selected from each pre-vaccination group, and samples were taken at week 0 (after pre-vaccination, before ZPIV) and at week 52. In addition, the TCR repertoires of a few flavivirus-naive individuals were analyzed at weeks 2, 6 and 52 after ZPIV vaccination began. The stimulations used peptide pools from ZIKV structural proteins divided into flavivirus-conserved and non-conserved sets, or JEV or YFV peptides that matched the pre-vaccination. ZIKV peptides were 15-mers overlapping by 11 residues, selected for NetMHCpan/NetMHCII-predicted epitopes with affinity below 50 nM. The study tested whether CD4 T cell responses to the Zika vaccine were shaped by prior Japanese encephalitis virus (JEV) or yellow fever virus (YFV) vaccination. Broad study findings and their caveats: Samples clustered by participant with no similarity between individuals, suggesting no public TCRs were detected. Rather than the whole vaccinated cohort, the analysis covered just a subset of trial participants, namely those who received three doses and had adequate samples. JEV-pre-vaccinated donors showed higher repertoire similarity across time-points and stimulations than YFV-pre-vaccinated donors, indicating more clonotypes common to ZIKV and JEV stimulation. After ZPIV, a significant decrease in repertoire richness of CD4 T cells responding to conserved ZIKV epitopes was observed in JEV-pre-vaccinated donors. Because there were not enough samples, the peptide pools could not be deconvoluted, which meant the specific peptides behind the cross-reactive responses went unidentified. Only a few individuals showed CD8 T cell responses to ZIKV peptide pools, and those responses were very low in magnitude.

For CDR1 and CDR2, the germline V gene (reference sequence) lists LNHDA and SQIVND. V and J are truncated by 0 bases and 5 bases respectively, leaving an intervening sequence of 10 bases. The CDR3 runs 14 amino acids, cysteine and phenylalanine included. Only the CDR3 DNA is retained, 42 bases long and in frame from the first base. This clonotype is identified as medium-sized (0.01 to 0.1%). Base qualities are not at hand, and no much larger clone is one base apart. After labeling with CellTrace CFSE, PBMCs were cultured for 6 days in RPMI containing roughly 8% human serum along with peptide pools, each at about 1 ug/mL. Unfixed proliferating CD4 T cells were sorted on a BD FACSAria as live CD56-CD19-CD16-CD3+CD4+ CFSE-low cells. Enrolled adults were healthy and were found to be seronegative for ZIKV, JEV, YFV, DENV and WNV by microneutralization screening. Samples were obtained from a phase 1, double-blinded, randomized, placebo-controlled trial of an alum-adjuvanted Zika purified-inactivated virus (ZPIV) vaccine. Peripheral blood mononuclear cells were isolated using a standard procedure and kept frozen in liquid nitrogen until needed.

The library was produced with 5' RACE. TCRbeta libraries were pooled in proportion to their sorted cell numbers before sequencing. Total RNA was extracted from the sorted cells with RNAzol RT, and cDNA was synthesized using an oligo(dT) primer and a template-switching oligo. Using Kapa HiFi, PCR amplified the TCRbeta V-CDR3-J region between a SMARTer oligo primer and a TCRbeta constant-region primer. Illumina adaptors and sample-specific index barcodes were added in a second PCR, followed by HighPrep bead cleanup and Bioanalyzer confirmation of a band of roughly 650 bp. The libraries were sequenced on an Illumina MiSeq using 2x151 bp paired-end reads. The original methods were these. An in-house Java program demultiplexed the reads, while MiXCR assigned TCRbeta annotations and counted clonotypes. Repertoire overlap used Morisita-Horn indices from the R package vegan, with UPGMA clustering and Circos plots of recurring clonotypes. Shannon diversity and richness were normalized to the highest possible value given the input cell numbers, yielding values from 0 to 1. CDR3beta sequences were aligned with MUSCLE, distances were computed with SeqinR, and multidimensional scaling was plotted in R. TCRdb's own reprocessing of the public reads used fastp at Q25 and MiXCR and kept productive beta chains. CDR3 protein sequences are deduplicated, and each keeps its most common genes and DNA. TCRdb, not the authors, supplied the V and J calls. The sample includes 600 or so distinct CDR3 sequences, with less than 5% observed a single time. The ten largest clones take up 30% of the sample.

The rearrangement combines TRBV19 with TRBJ1-2, with the D gene call left open. The clonotype comes from an adult woman who received an inactivated Zika virus vaccine. The specimen was antigen-activated CD4+ T cells from blood, cultured, collected during a Zika inactivated vaccine study. In nucleotides, the sequence is TGTGCCAGTAGTATAGATGCCGCCATGTATGGCTACACCTTC. Its translation is CASSIDAAMYGYTF.